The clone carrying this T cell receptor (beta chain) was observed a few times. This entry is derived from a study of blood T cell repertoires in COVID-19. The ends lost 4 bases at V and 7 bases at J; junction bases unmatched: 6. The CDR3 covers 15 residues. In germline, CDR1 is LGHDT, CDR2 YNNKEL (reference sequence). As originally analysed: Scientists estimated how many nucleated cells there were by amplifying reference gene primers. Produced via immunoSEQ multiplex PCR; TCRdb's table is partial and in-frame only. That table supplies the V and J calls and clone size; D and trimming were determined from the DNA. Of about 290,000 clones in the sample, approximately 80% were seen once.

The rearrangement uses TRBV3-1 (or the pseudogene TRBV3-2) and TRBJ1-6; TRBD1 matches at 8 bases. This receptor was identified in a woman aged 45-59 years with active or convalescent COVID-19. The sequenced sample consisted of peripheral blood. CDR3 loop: CASSPRGQDNSPLHF. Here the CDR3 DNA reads TGTGCCAGCAGCCCCCGGGGACAGGACAATTCACCCCTCCACTTT.